This TCR beta chain is drawn from a study of T cell repertoires in cytomegalovirus infection. MiXCR, run by TCRdb on the reads, gives a single entry per CDR3 protein. Among hundreds of thousands of distinct CDR3 sequences listed, about a third were seen once. General observations from the study: CMV-specific TCR beta clonotypes restricted by HLA-C were the ones dominating the ex vivo response.

Losses at the gene ends were 7 bases for V and 5 bases for J; bases not matched to a gene: 8. The germline V gene encodes CDR1 LNHNV and CDR2 YYDKDF (reference sequence). This CDR3 has 13 amino acids. Of note for this clonotype: What it binds is not known.

The chain is built from TRBV15 and TRBJ2-7, with TRBD1 matching 7 bases. This clonotype was obtained from a human donor in good health (CMV status not recorded). Some clones in this sample may be carry-over from other donors' samples. The sequencing here drew on cultured CD8+ T cells from PBMCs, taken from culture after CMV antigen stimulation. The CDR3 bases are TGTGCCACCAACAAAAACAGGGGCGACGAGCAGTACTTC. This codes for CATNKNRGDEQYF.